The 9 T cell receptor beta chains given below trace back to one sample, sequenced in a study of shared clonotypes between healthy human individuals. Data came from immunoSEQ multiplex PCR; TCRdb stores just in-frame clones and leaves some out. Among about 1.5 million clones listed, 95% to 99% were seen once. The material sequenced was naive CD4+ T cells sorted from blood. The subset is: CD45RA+ positively selected. These TCRs come from a man aged 25-45 years in good health.

The V gene is TRBV27, the J gene TRBJ2-5; 9 nucleotides match TRBD2. Germline CDR1 is MNHEY and CDR2 is SMNVEV (reference sequence). V lost 6 bases to trimming and J lost 5 bases; unmatched junction nucleotides: 10. The CDR3 is 15 residues long. CDR3 nucleotide sequence: TGTGCCAGCAGGACGGGCGGGAGGGCTTGGGAGACCCAGTACTTC. Encoded protein: CASRTGGRAWETQYF.

V usage is TRBV6-4 and J usage is TRBJ2-7, with a tentative D call TRBD2 (5 bases). Trimming shortened V by 2 bases and J by 2 bases, and 10 bases separated the two germline ends. The CDR3 totals 14 residues. Germline CDR1 and CDR2: MRHNA and SNTAGT. DNA for the CDR3: TGTGCCAGCAGTGACCCGAGTAGCGCCTACGAGCAGTACTTC. Protein: CASSDPSSAYEQYF.

This chain connects TRBV7-8 to TRBJ1-5; possible D gene TRBD1, 6 bases. This CDR3 spans 17 amino acids. Germline CDR1 is SGHVS and CDR2 is FQNEAQ. V lost 3 bases and J lost 2, with 17 bases in between. The CDR3 DNA sequence: TGTGCCAGCAGCTTGGACTGGGGGCTCGTGGGCAATCAGCCCCAGCATTTT. Its translation is CASSLDWGLVGNQPQHF.

The V gene is TRBV7-6, the J gene TRBJ1-2; possibly TRBD1 for D (6 bases). Germline loops: CDR1 SGHVS, CDR2 FNYEAQ. This CDR3 spans 14 amino acids. The germline V and J ends were trimmed by 1 base and 6 bases, with 12 bases remaining between them. The CDR3 nucleotides are TGTGCCAGCAGCTTAGACAGGGCGCAGGATGGCTACACCTTC. Residues: CASSLDRAQDGYTF.

The genes are TRBV7-5 and TRBJ2-7; TRBD2 reflects the table's D call only, with no check against the DNA. TRBV7-5 is assigned pseudogene status. CDR3 length: 15 residues. CDR3 residues: CASSLGVGRGLGQYF. Here the CDR3 DNA reads TGTGCCAGCAGCTTAGGAGTCGGGAGGGGTTTAGGGCAGTACTTC.

This chain links TRBV5-1 with TRBJ2-2; D is undetermined. Germline V CDR1 and CDR2: SGHRS, YFSETQ. V gave up 5 bases and J gave up 3 bases, with 20 bases separating them. The CDR3 length is 17 residues. The CDR3: CASSPLFNSRDTGELFF. CDR3 DNA: TGCGCCAGCAGTCCGCTTTTTAATAGTAGAGACACCGGGGAGCTGTTTTTT.

The chain uses TRBV27 and TRBJ2-2; TRBD2 is a possible D gene (6 bases). Germline V gene data show CDR1 as MNHEY and CDR2 as SMNVEV (reference sequence). Trimming cost V 5 bases and J 0 bases, with 13 bases left between them. The CDR3 length is 16 residues. The CDR3 DNA follows: TGTGCCAGCAGTCCTACCGGGACTTCGAACACCGGGGAGCTGTTTTTT. Translation: CASSPTGTSNTGELFF.

This chain uses TRBV7-8 with TRBJ2-3; D gene uncertain. The CDR3 contains 14 residues. Germline V CDR1 and CDR2: SGHVS, FQNEAQ. V lost 2 bases and J 2 bases, leaving 8 bases between the germline ends. Here the CDR3 DNA reads TGTGCCAGCAGCTTACGGACCGTCACAGATACGCAGTATTTT. Translated, it gives CASSLRTVTDTQYF.

The rearrangement uses TRBV5-1 and TRBJ2-7; TRBD2 matches 7 bases. V shed 1 base, J shed 6 bases, and the junction held 28 bases outside the gene matches. Germline-derived CDR1 and CDR2 are SGHRS and YFSETQ. The CDR3 runs 21 residues. The CDR3 nucleotides read TGCGCCAGCAGCTTGTTTATTACGGGCACAGGACTGGGCGGGAGCTCGGGCGAGCAGTACTTC. It codes for CASSLFITGTGLGGSSGEQYF.